The entry below gives a single T cell receptor beta chain sequence along with its context. The antigen is unknown. This sample was included in a study of graft-versus-host responses after intestinal transplantation. Method: immunoSEQ multiplex PCR; TCRdb's copy keeps in-frame clones and lacks some. The sample gives tens of thousands of clones, about 93% of which show up once; 0.45% to 0.55% is in the top ten. The CDR3 loop spans 16 amino acids. Germline V gives CDR1 MGHRA, CDR2 YSYEKL. Trimming removed 0 bases at V and 4 bases at J, with 13 bases between. This TCR derives from a human donor who received an intestinal transplant. Sequencing was performed on unstimulated CD8+ T cells sorted from spleen or lymph node cells, taken before intestinal transplant. This chain links TRBV4-1 with TRBJ1-3; D is unresolved. For the CDR3, the DNA is TGCGCCAGCAGCCAAGATTCCGGTTCGTACGGAAACACCATATATTTT. Translated: CASSQDSGSYGNTIYF.